This T cell receptor beta chain appears in the sequencing data of a study of CD8 T cells in ankylosing spondylitis. General study results and limits: Ankylosing spondylitis blood seemed to carry a telltale TCR beta motif made of roughly 8 highly homologous variants. Disease-linked clones reportedly concentrated significantly in matched ankylosing spondylitis synovial fluid.

A few counts support this clonotype. Its antigen is unknown. A single record per CDR3 protein comes from TCRdb applying MiXCR to the 5' RACE reads. The sample shows roughly 670,000 distinct CDR3 sequences, under 20% of them seen only once. This sequence was found in a male donor with ankylosing spondylitis. Sequencing was performed on blood, either unsorted or a sorted T cell fraction (not recorded which).

In nucleotides, the CDR3 is TGTGCCAGCAGTTGGGAAAACCGGCAGGGATATCCTTACGAGCAGTACTTC. Translation: CASSWENRQGYPYEQYF. The chain couples TRBV12-3 or TRBV12-4 to TRBJ2-7; perhaps TRBD1 as D (5 bases). The CDR3 runs 17 residues. V dropped 4 bases and J dropped 4 bases, with 23 bases sitting between them.